This T cell receptor (beta chain) is from a study of cytotoxic CD8 clonotypes in ibrutinib-treated CLL. The wider study: The cohort had around 10 relapsed/refractory and roughly 15 treatment-naive patients, 17 to 18 IGHV unmutated.

About this clone: Its antigen is as yet unknown.

Points from the study as a whole: T-cell clonality at baseline went above that of age-matched healthy donors and rose and fell with circulating CD8+ T-cell counts. Lymph node repertoires were not studied, and sampling times were unmatched.

Clones were read by immunoSEQ multiplex PCR, and TCRdb kept only the in-frame ones, dropping some. The table lists some 150,000 clones, about 80% of them singletons. The sample consisted of PBMCs, taken after 12 months of ibrutinib treatment. The TCR sequence derives from a human donor with chronic lymphocytic leukemia.

The CDR3 DNA reads TGTGCCAGCAGCTTAGGTGGCGGGATGAACACTAATGAGCAGTTCTTC. The encoded protein is CASSLGGGMNTNEQFF. The chain uses TRBV11-3 and TRBJ2-1, with D perhaps matching TRBD2 (6 bases). The V gene lost 1 base and the J gene lost 7 bases, with 17 bases spanning the gap. CDR3 length: 16 amino acids. Germline V gene data show CDR1 as SGHNT and CDR2 as YENEEA. The entire variable domain, with the rest obtained from reference TRBV11-3 and TRBJ2-1, is as follows: EAGVVQSPRYKIIEKKQPVAFWCNPISGHNTLYWYLQNLGQGPELLIRYENEEAVDDSQLPKDRFSAERLKGVDSTLKIQPAELGDSAVYLCASSLGGGMNTNEQFFGPGTRLTVL.